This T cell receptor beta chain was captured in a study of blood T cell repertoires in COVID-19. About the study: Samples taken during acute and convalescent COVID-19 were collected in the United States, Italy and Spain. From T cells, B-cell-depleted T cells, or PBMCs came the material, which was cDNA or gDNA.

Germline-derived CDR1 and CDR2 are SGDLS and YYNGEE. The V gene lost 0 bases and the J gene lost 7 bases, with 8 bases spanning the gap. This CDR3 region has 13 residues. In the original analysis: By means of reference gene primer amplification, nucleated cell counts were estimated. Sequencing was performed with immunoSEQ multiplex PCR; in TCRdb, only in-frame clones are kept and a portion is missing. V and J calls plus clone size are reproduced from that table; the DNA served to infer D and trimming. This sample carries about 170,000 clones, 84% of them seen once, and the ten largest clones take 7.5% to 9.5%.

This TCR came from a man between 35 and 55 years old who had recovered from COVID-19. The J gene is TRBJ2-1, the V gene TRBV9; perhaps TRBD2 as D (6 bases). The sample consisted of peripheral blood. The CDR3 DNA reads TGTGCCAGCAGCGTAGCGGAGGGAAATGAGCAGTTCTTC. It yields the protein CASSVAEGNEQFF.